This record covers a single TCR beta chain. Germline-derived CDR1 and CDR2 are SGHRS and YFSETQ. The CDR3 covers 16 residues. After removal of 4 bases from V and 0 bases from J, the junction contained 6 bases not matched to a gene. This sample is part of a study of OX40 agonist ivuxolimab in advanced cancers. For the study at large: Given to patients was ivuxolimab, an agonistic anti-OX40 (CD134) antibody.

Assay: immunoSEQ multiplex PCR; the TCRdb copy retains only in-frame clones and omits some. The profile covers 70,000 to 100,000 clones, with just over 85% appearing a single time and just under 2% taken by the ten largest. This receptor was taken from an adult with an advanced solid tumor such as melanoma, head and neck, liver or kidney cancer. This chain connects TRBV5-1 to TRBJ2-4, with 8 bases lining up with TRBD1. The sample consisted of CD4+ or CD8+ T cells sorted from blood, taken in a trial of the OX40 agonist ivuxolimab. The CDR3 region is CASSTGTGQAKNIQYF. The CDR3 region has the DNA TGCGCCAGCAGCACTGGGACAGGTCAAGCCAAAAACATTCAGTACTTC.